The source of this T cell receptor (beta chain) is a study of regulatory T cells in long-lasting Graves disease. Broader study findings: Persistent disease preferred TRBV28, TRBJ1-2 and TRBJ2-5. Newly diagnosed patients shared about 950 public clonotypes; persistent patients shared some 2,700.

Specified time point: persistent/refractory GD, antithyroid drugs over 5 years with positive TRAb. PBMC-extracted RNA yielded the TCR library. Details on this clonotype: Its antigen is as yet unknown. It differs at one base from a far larger clone, so likely a read error.

CDR1 SNHLY and CDR2 FYNNEI come from the germline V gene. Trimming removed 11 bases at V and 2 bases at J, with 9 bases between. The CDR3 contains 11 residues. To make TCR beta libraries, researchers used iRepertoire HTBI primers and Arm-PCR of CDR3 regions. TCRdb ran MiXCR on the multiplex PCR reads and lists one entry per CDR3 protein. The sample holds 400,000 to 600,000 distinct CDR3 sequences, around a fifth seen once. This chain uses TRBV2 with TRBJ1-2, with a tentative D call TRBD1 (5 bases). Sequences were derived from peripheral blood mononuclear cells (PBMCs), sampled when the disease was refractory, from a patient treated with antithyroid drugs. The source of this sequence is a female donor with Graves disease. CDR3 protein: CAGGTNYGYTF. The CDR3, as DNA: TGTGCCGGCGGGACCAACTATGGCTACACCTTC.